This T cell receptor (beta chain) was sequenced in a study of cytomegalovirus exposure and HLA in healthy donors. PCR amplification relied on 60 Vbeta primers (plus 13 Jbeta primers). Produced via immunoSEQ multiplex PCR; TCRdb's table is partial and in-frame only. The table lists 100,000 to 150,000 clones, around 72% of them singletons. With V trimmed by 3 bases and J by 1 base, 10 bases remained unmatched. From germline, CDR1 is SGDLS and CDR2 YYNGEE. The CDR3 spans 17 residues. Sequencing was done on a sample of PBMCs. V gene TRBV9 combines with J gene TRBJ2-3; 8 bases line up with TRBD1. This TCR derives from a man aged 30 to 45 in good health and CMV-seronegative. The CDR3, as DNA: TGTGCCAGCAGCGGACAAAACAGGGGGGCGGGCACAGATACGCAGTATTTT. Its protein is CASSGQNRGAGTDTQYF.